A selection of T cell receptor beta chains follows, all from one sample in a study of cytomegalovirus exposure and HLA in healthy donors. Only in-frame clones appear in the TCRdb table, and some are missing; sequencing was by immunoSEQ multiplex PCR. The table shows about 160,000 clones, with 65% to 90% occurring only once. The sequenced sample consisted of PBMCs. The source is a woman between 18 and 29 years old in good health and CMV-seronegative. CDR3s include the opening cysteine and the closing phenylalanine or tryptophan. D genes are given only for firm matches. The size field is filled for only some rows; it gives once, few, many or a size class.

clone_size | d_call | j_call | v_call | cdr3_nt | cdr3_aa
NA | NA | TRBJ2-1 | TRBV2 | TGTGCCAGCAGTGATAGGAGTACCCTGGTCAATGAGCAGTTCTTC | CASSDRSTLVNEQFF
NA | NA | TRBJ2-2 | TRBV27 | TGTGCCAGCATAGAGTCGGGGGCCGGGGAGCTGTTTTTT | CASIESGAGELFF
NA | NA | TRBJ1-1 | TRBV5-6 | TGTGCCAGCAGCTTGGTCCTCCGGAACACTGAAGCTTTCTTT | CASSLVLRNTEAFF
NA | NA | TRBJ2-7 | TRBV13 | TGTGCCAGCAGCTCTTTGGAGGTGGACGAGCAGTACTTC | CASSSLEVDEQYF
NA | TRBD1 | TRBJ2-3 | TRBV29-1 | TGCAGCGTTGCGGGGACAGTGGGGACAGATACGCAGTATTTT | CSVAGTVGTDTQYF
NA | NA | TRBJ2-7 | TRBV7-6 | TGTGCCAGCAGCCTTTACAGCTACGAGCAGTACTTC | CASSLYSYEQYF
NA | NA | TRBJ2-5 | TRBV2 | TGTGCCAGCAGAAAAACAGGGACCCCAAGGACCCAGTACTTC | CASRKTGTPRTQYF
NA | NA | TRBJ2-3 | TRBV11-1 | TGTGCCAGCAGCCCAGACAGGGATACGCAGTATTTT | CASSPDRDTQYF
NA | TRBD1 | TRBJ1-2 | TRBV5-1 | TGCGCCAGCAGCTTAGGACAGGGGGCTATTACTAACTATGGCTACACCTTC | CASSLGQGAITNYGYTF
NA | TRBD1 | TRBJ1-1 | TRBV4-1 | TGCGCCAGCAGCCAAGAGCAGGGGGGCAACACTGAAGCTTTCTTT | CASSQEQGGNTEAFF
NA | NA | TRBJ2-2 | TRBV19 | TGTGCCAGCCAAGGACTCCGGAACACCGGGGAGCTGTTTTTT | CASQGLRNTGELFF
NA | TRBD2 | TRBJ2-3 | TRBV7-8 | TGTGCCAGCAAAGCGGGGGGGCCCGATACGCAGTATTTT | CASKAGGPDTQYF
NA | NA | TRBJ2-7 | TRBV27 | TGTGCCAGCCGGGAGCTTGGAGGATACGAGCAGTACTTC | CASRELGGYEQYF
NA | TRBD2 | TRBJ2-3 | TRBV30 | TGTGCCGTCGCGGGGGGAAGCACAGATACGCAGTATTTT | CAVAGGSTDTQYF
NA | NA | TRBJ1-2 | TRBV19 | TGTGCCACCCTGGGGGGGACTACTAACTATGGCTACACCTTC | CATLGGTTNYGYTF
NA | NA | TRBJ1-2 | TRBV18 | TGTGCCAGCTCACCCACCAGCGAATATAACTATGGCTACACCTTC | CASSPTSEYNYGYTF
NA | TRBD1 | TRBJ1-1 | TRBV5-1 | TGCGCCAGCAGCACCTTCCAGGGGGCGAACACTGAAGCTTTCTTT | CASSTFQGANTEAFF
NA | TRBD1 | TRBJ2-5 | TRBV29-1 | TGCAGCGTTGAACCCAGGGGGCTGGGGGAGACCCAGTACTTC | CSVEPRGLGETQYF
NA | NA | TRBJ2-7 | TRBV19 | TGTGCCAGTAGTATCGGAGACAGCCACCGTACGGGCGAGCAGTACTTC | CASSIGDSHRTGEQYF
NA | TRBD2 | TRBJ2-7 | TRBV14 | TGTGCCAGCAGCCGCGGGATGGAGGGGAGGGACGGGGCACACTTC | CASSRGMEGRDGAHF
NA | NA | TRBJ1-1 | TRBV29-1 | TGCAGCGTTGAAATGAGGGTGGAGAGGACTGAAGCTTTCTTT | CSVEMRVERTEAFF
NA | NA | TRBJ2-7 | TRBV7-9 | TGTGCCAGCAGCCGAGACAGCTCCCTTCCCTACGAGCAGTACTTC | CASSRDSSLPYEQYF
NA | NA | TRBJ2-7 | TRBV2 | TGTGCCAGCAGTAAAACCCTACTAGACCCCCTCTACGAGCAGTACTTC | CASSKTLLDPLYEQYF
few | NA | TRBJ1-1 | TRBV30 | TGTGCCTGGACCATACGGGCGGGGGGAACTGAAGCTTTCTTT | CAWTIRAGGTEAFF
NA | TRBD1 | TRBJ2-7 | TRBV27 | TGTGCCAGCAGTTTAAGGACAGGGGGCCCCTACGAGCAGTACTTC | CASSLRTGGPYEQYF
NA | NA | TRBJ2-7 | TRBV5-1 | TGCGCCAGCAGCTTTATCAGGCGAACAGGGACCTACGAGCAGTACTTC | CASSFIRRTGTYEQYF
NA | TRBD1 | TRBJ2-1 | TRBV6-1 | TGTGCCAGCAGTGTTGGGACAGGGGGGTACCATGAGCAGTTCTTC | CASSVGTGGYHEQFF
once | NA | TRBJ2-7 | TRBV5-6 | TGTGCCAGCAGCTTTACGACAGAGCAGTACTTC | CASSFTTEQYF
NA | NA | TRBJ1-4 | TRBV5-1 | TGCGCCAGCAGCTGGACGGTGGGGGGAGGAGGTGAAAAACTGTTTTTT | CASSWTVGGGGEKLFF
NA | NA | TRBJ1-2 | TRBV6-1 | TGTGCCAGCAGTGAATCGGGGTGGGGTGGCTACACCTTC | CASSESGWGGYTF
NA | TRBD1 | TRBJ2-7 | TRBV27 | TGTGCCAGCAGACATTCCGGGACAGGGCACGAGCAGTACTTC | CASRHSGTGHEQYF
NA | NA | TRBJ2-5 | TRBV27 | TGTGCCAGCAGTTTATCTGGTATGCGGGACAGAAGAGAGACCCAGTACTTC | CASSLSGMRDRRETQYF
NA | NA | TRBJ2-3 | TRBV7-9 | TGTGCCAGCAGCTTAGTCAGGCCGGGAGCCATCACAGATACGCAGTATTTT | CASSLVRPGAITDTQYF
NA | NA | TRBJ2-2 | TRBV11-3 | TGTGCCAGCAGCTCCCAGGGGACCGGGGAGCTGTTTTTT | CASSSQGTGELFF
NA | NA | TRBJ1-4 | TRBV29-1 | TGCAGCGTGAGTTCCGGGGGGACCGAAAAACTGTTTTTT | CSVSSGGTEKLFF
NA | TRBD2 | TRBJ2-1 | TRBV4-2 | TGTGCCAGCAGCCCTAGTCGGGAGGTCAATGAGCAGTTCTTC | CASSPSREVNEQFF
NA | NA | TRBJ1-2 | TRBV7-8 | TGTGCCAGCAGCCAGGGACTGAACTATGGCTACACCTTC | CASSQGLNYGYTF
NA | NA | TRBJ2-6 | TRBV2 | TGTGCCAGCAGTACCCAGAACTCTGGGGCCAACGTCCTGACTTTC | CASSTQNSGANVLTF
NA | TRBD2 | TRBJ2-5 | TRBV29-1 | TGCAGCGCGCCGGAGGAAGGGGCGGGAGACCAAGAGACCCAGTACTTC | CSAPEEGAGDQETQYF
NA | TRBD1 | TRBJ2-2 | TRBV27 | TGTGCCAGCAGTTTAGAGGGAGACAGGGATTACCTGAACACCGGGGAGCTGTTTTTT | CASSLEGDRDYLNTGELFF
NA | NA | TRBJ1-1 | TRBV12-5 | TGTGCTAGTGGTTTTCAGGGAGGAGTCGCTGAAGCTTTCTTT | CASGFQGGVAEAFF
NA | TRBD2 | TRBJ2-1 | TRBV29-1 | TGCAGCGTTGCCCTCGGACTAGCGGGAGATACTGAGCAGTTCTTC | CSVALGLAGDTEQFF
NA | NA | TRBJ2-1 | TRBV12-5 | TGTGCTAGTGGGGGGGGTAGCTCCTACAATGAGCAGTTCTTC | CASGGGSSYNEQFF
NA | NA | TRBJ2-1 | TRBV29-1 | TGCAGCGTACGTTGGAGGACTTATCTCAAGGAGCAGTTCTTC | CSVRWRTYLKEQFF
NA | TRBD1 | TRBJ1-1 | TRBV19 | TGTGCCAGCCTAGCATACAGGGGTGAAGCTTTCTTT | CASLAYRGEAFF